These 27 T cell receptor beta chains were sequenced from one sample in a study of cytotoxic CD8 clonotypes in ibrutinib-treated CLL. Only in-frame clones appear in the TCRdb table, and some are missing; sequencing was by immunoSEQ multiplex PCR. The repertoire holds 30,000 to 40,000 clones, 69% seen once, with 28% in the top ten. Sample: PBMCs, taken before ibrutinib treatment. These receptors all stem from a human donor with chronic lymphocytic leukemia.

The V call is TRBV10-3, the J call TRBJ1-2, with D uncertain. Trimming removed 8 bases at V and 1 base at J, with 8 bases between. Germline CDR1 is ENHRY and CDR2 is SYGVKD. This CDR3 has 12 amino acids. The chain's CDR3 is CAIEDDNYGYTF. The CDR3 bases are TGTGCCATCGAGGACGATAACTATGGCTACACCTTC.

The chain employs TRBV7-8 and TRBJ2-3, with 11 bases lining up with TRBD2. The CDR3 length is 15 residues. CDR1 SGHVS and CDR2 FQNEAQ come from the germline V gene. Losses at the gene ends were 2 bases for V and 5 bases for J; bases not matched to a gene: 3. The CDR3: CASSLLAGGKDTQYF. In DNA form, the CDR3 reads TGTGCCAGCAGCTTACTAGCGGGAGGTAAAGATACGCAGTATTTT.

This sequence joins TRBV19 and TRBJ1-3; D gene uncertain. Germline CDR1 LNHDA, CDR2 SQIVND (reference sequence). This CDR3 has 15 residues. V was cut by 8 bases and J by 0 bases, with 14 bases left in between. The DNA of the CDR3 is TGTGCCAGTCATACGGGGTCGATCTCTGGAAACACCATATATTTT. Translated, it gives CASHTGSISGNTIYF.

This sequence joins TRBV7-9 and TRBJ2-2; D possibly corresponds to TRBD2 (6 bases). CDR1 and CDR2 (germline): SEHNR, FQNEAQ (reference sequence). Trimming stripped 3 bases from V and 1 base from J, with 9 bases between. CDR3 length: 15 residues. CDR3 sequence: CASSLQGLNTGELFF. In DNA, the CDR3 is TGTGCCAGCAGCTTGCAGGGACTGAACACCGGGGAGCTGTTTTTT.

The chain recombines TRBV28 with TRBJ2-3, with D unclear. There are 16 residues in the CDR3. Germline values: CDR1 MDHEN, CDR2 SYDVKM. Trimming took off 2 bases at V and 0 bases at J, with 12 bases between the two ends. CDR3 bases: TGTGCCAGCAGTTTAAGTTCGGCTCTTAGCACAGATACGCAGTATTTT. Amino acid sequence: CASSLSSALSTDTQYF.

This clone was detected only a few times. The V call is TRBV6-5, the J call TRBJ2-3; the D is unclear. V gave up 5 bases and J gave up 0 bases, with 12 bases separating them. The CDR3 has 15 amino acids. CDR1 is MNHEY and CDR2 is SVGAGI in the germline V gene. The CDR3 DNA reads as TGTGCCAGCAGTCCCGTCGCCTCTAGCACAGATACGCAGTATTTT. It codes for CASSPVASSTDTQYF.

This clone was detected once. V usage is TRBV18 and J usage is TRBJ2-1; D may match TRBD1 or TRBD2 (5 bases each). Germline V gene sequence: CDR1 KGHSH, CDR2 LQKENI. The CDR3 is made up of 13 amino acids. V was clipped by 5 bases and J by 2 bases, with 7 bases between them. The CDR3 protein is CASSGDPYNEQFF. The CDR3 DNA reads TGTGCCAGCTCAGGGGACCCCTACAATGAGCAGTTCTTC.

This chain links TRBV5-1 with TRBJ1-1; D call uncertain. Trimming removed 2 bases from V and 5 bases from J, with 10 bases in between. The length of the CDR3 is 13 residues. Germline V gene data show CDR1 as SGHRS and CDR2 as YFSETQ. In DNA form, the CDR3 reads TGCGCCAGCAGCTTTACGCGATATACTGAAGCTTTCTTT. As protein: CASSFTRYTEAFF.

This chain connects TRBV4-2 to TRBJ1-2, with D perhaps matching TRBD1 (5 bases). CDR1 is LGHNA and CDR2 is YNFKEQ in the germline V gene. V gave up 0 bases and J gave up 5 bases, with 13 bases separating them. This CDR3 region has 15 residues. The chain's CDR3 is CASSQDTVAGYGYTF. The CDR3 nucleotides are TGTGCCAGCAGCCAAGATACCGTGGCAGGGTATGGCTACACCTTC.

The V call is TRBV19, the J call TRBJ2-7; D is ambiguous. Trimming took 8 bases from V and 3 from J, leaving 14 bases between them. The CDR3 runs to 13 residues. Germline values: CDR1 LNHDA, CDR2 SQIVND (reference sequence). The CDR3 spells CASEDTAGYEQYF. The CDR3 nucleotides are TGTGCCAGTGAAGACACGGCCGGCTACGAGCAGTACTTC.

This chain joins TRBV6-4 and TRBJ1-4; D remains ambiguous. From germline, CDR1 is MRHNA and CDR2 SNTAGT. The CDR3 loop spans 15 amino acids. Between the trimmed V and J ends, which lost 0 bases and 3 bases, there was a span of 8 bases. The CDR3 loop reads CASSDSGSPNEKLFF. Written as DNA, the CDR3 is TGTGCCAGCAGTGACTCAGGGTCGCCTAATGAAAAACTGTTTTTT.

Here the CDR3 DNA reads TGTGCCAGCAGCTCCCGCACCCCCCTGGGGAAACATACCTACGAGCAGTACTTC. It codes for CASSSRTPLGKHTYEQYF. This sequence joins TRBV13 and TRBJ2-7, with unresolved D. The V gene's germline CDR1 is PRHDT and CDR2 FYEKMQ (reference sequence). The CDR3 length is 18 residues. Between the trimmed V and J ends, which lost 4 bases and 2 bases, there was a span of 24 bases.

The gene calls are TRBV13 and TRBJ1-3, with 10 bases identical to TRBD1. Germline trimming cut 4 bases from V and 4 bases from J; bases unmatched to any gene: 1. This CDR3 comprises 14 residues. Germline CDR1 PRHDT, CDR2 FYEKMQ (reference sequence). The CDR3 coding sequence is TGTGCCAGCAGCTGGGGACAGGGGGGAAACACCATATATTTT. This encodes CASSWGQGGNTIYF.

The sample holds many counts of this clone. The V call is TRBV18, the J call TRBJ1-2; tentative D call: TRBD1 (5 bases). Germline assignment: CDR1 KGHSH and CDR2 LQKENI. V lost 3 bases, J lost 7 bases, and 9 bases lay in between. This CDR3 is built from 12 residues. CDR3 protein: CASSPGQAGYTF. As DNA, the CDR3 is TGTGCCAGCTCACCGGGGCAAGCTGGCTACACCTTC.

The J gene is TRBJ2-5, the V gene TRBV18, with D perhaps matching TRBD2 (6 bases). This CDR3 spans 12 amino acids. Per the germline V gene, CDR1 is KGHSH and CDR2 is LQKENI. V was cut by 3 bases and J by 14 bases, with 16 bases left in between. Here the CDR3 DNA reads TGTGCCAGCTCACCTGGAGGGCCACTGTATTACTTC. This translates into CASSPGGPLYYF. The complete variable domain, with remaining parts taken from reference TRBV18 and TRBJ2-5, reads NAGVMQNPRHLVRRRGQEARLRCSPMKGHSHVYWYRQLPEEGLKFMVYLQKENIIDESGMPKERFSAEFPKEGPSILRIQQVVRGDSAAYFCASSPGGPLYYFGPGTRLLVL.

This clone was counted between two and nine times. The chain employs TRBV7-9 and TRBJ2-1, with a possible D match to TRBD2 (5 bases). This CDR3 is 16 amino acids long. Per the germline V gene, CDR1 is SEHNR and CDR2 is FQNEAQ (reference sequence). The ends were cut back, 4 bases at V and 5 bases at J, with 18 bases in the middle. CDR3 region: CASSSRTDGRDNEQFF. DNA for the CDR3: TGTGCCAGCAGCTCGAGGACGGATGGGAGAGACAATGAGCAGTTCTTC.

The rearrangement links TRBV6-1 to TRBJ1-5, with 8 bases aligning to TRBD1. The CDR3 is 13 residues long. Germline CDR1 is MNHNS and CDR2 is SASEGT. The V and J ends lost 5 bases and 6 bases, in that order; junction bases with no gene match: 3. Written as DNA, the CDR3 is TGTGCCAGCAGTCCAGGGGGCTTTCAGCCCCAGCATTTT. Its protein product is CASSPGGFQPQHF.

This clone was recorded a few times. The chain carries TRBV11-2 and TRBJ2-7; D is uncertain. V lost 3 bases to trimming and J lost 0 bases, with 6 bases between them. This CDR3 has 13 amino acids. Looked up from germline, CDR1 is SGHAT and CDR2 is FQNNGV. The CDR3 sequence: CASSFPSSYEQYF. CDR3 nucleotide sequence: TGTGCCAGCAGCTTTCCCAGCTCCTACGAGCAGTACTTC.

The chain has TRBV6-5 and TRBJ1-1; D gene ambiguous. V was cut by 6 bases and J by 3 bases, with 5 bases left in between. The germline gives CDR1 MNHEY, CDR2 SVGAGI. This CDR3 contains 11 residues. CDR3 residues: CASREDTEAFF. CDR3 bases: TGTGCCAGCAGGGAGGACACTGAAGCTTTCTTT.

The chain links TRBV6-5 to TRBJ1-4; perhaps TRBD1 as D (6 bases). Trimming pared 0 bases from V and 8 bases from J, leaving 16 bases between. Per germline, CDR1 MNHEY and CDR2 SVGAGI. This CDR3 has 16 residues. CDR3 protein: CASSYSGGRGREKLFF. CDR3 DNA sequence: TGTGCCAGCAGTTACTCTGGCGGCAGGGGACGAGAAAAACTGTTTTTT.

This sequence joins TRBV10-3 and TRBJ2-7; 9 bases agree with TRBD1. This CDR3 has 14 residues. The V gene's germline CDR1 is ENHRY and CDR2 SYGVKD. With V trimmed by 10 bases and J by 3 bases, 10 bases remained unmatched. The CDR3 loop reads CATETGTGIYEQYF. CDR3 bases: TGTGCCACCGAAACCGGGACAGGGATCTACGAGCAGTACTTC.

This clone occurred many times. CDR3 coding DNA: TGTGCCACCAGCAGAGATTTCATGGGGGTCGGGGCCAACGTCCTGACTTTC. As protein: CATSRDFMGVGANVLTF. This chain links TRBV15 with TRBJ2-6; the D gene could be TRBD1 or TRBD2 (5 bases each). Germline CDR1 LNHNV, CDR2 YYDKDF (reference sequence). The V gene lost 0 bases and the J gene lost 4 bases, with 13 bases spanning the gap. The CDR3 sequence is 17 residues long. Using reference TRBV15 and TRBJ2-6 for the parts outside the CDR3, the full variable domain is DAMVIQNPRYQVTQFGKPVTLSCSQTLNHNVMYWYQQKSSQAPKLLFHYYDKDFNNEADTPDNFQSRRPNTSFCFLDIRSPGLGDTAMYLCATSRDFMGVGANVLTFGAGSRLTVL.

This rearrangement joins TRBV1 to TRBJ1-6. TRBV1 is described as a pseudogene. The CDR3 loop spans 16 amino acids. The CDR3 DNA is TGCACCAGCAAGCGGACTGATCCGTTCTATAATTCACCCCTCCACTTT. This codes for CTSKRTDPFYNSPLHF.

The genes are TRBV9 and TRBJ1-5; D is unresolved. Germline V gene sequence: CDR1 SGDLS, CDR2 YYNGEE. The V gene lost 0 bases and the J gene lost 4 bases, with 14 bases spanning the gap. The CDR3 is 16 amino acids. The chain's CDR3 is CASSVGAEVKNQPQHF. The CDR3 nucleotides are TGTGCCAGCAGCGTAGGTGCCGAGGTTAAGAATCAGCCCCAGCATTTT.

The rearrangement uses TRBV9 and TRBJ1-2, with unresolved D. V lost 1 base, J lost 4 bases, and 8 bases lay in between. Germline lookup yields CDR1 SGDLS and CDR2 YYNGEE. This CDR3 has 13 amino acids. CDR3: CASSVPTGYGYTF. CDR3 sequence (DNA): TGTGCCAGCAGCGTACCGACGGGCTATGGCTACACCTTC.

This chain connects TRBV9 to TRBJ1-3; D is unclear. The CDR3 has 15 amino acids. From germline, CDR1 is SGDLS and CDR2 YYNGEE. Trimming took off 0 bases at V and 0 bases at J, with 7 bases between the two ends. The CDR3 spells CASSVGRLSGNTIYF. CDR3 DNA sequence: TGTGCCAGCAGCGTAGGACGGCTCTCTGGAAACACCATATATTTT.

This clone occurred once. J is TRBJ1-5 and V is TRBV4-1; TRBD1 is a possible D gene (5 bases). The germline V gene has CDR1 MGHRA and CDR2 YSYEKL. V was pared by 1 base and J by 2 bases, with 15 bases between. The CDR3 sequence is 17 residues long. This CDR3 reads CASSQAVGTTGNQPQHF. The CDR3 DNA is TGCGCCAGCAGCCAAGCGGTTGGGACTACCGGCAATCAGCCCCAGCATTTT.